The sequence of this TCR beta chain was determined in a study of cytomegalovirus exposure and HLA in healthy donors. Data came from immunoSEQ multiplex PCR; TCRdb stores just in-frame clones and leaves some out. The sample lists almost 200,000 clones; roughly 77% were seen once. The germline gives CDR1 WNHNN, CDR2 SYGVQD (reference sequence). This CDR3 is 18 amino acids long. Losses at the gene ends were 2 bases for V and 1 base for J; bases not matched to a gene: 4. The sequenced sample consisted of PBMCs. The chain combines TRBV10-1 with TRBJ2-5; 16 nucleotides align to TRBD2. The sequence was obtained from a woman aged 25 to 39 in good health and CMV-seronegative. The CDR3 DNA sequence: TGCGCCAGCAGTGAGGGGACTAGCGGGGGGGTCCGCCAAGAGACCCAGTACTTC. This encodes CASSEGTSGGVRQETQYF.